Presented here are 25 T cell receptor beta chains from one specimen sequenced in a study of T-cell reconstitution after alpha-beta-depleted transplantation in children. Library preparation (for TCRbeta) was performed with unique molecular identifiers. TCRdb used MiXCR to reprocess the PCR reads, holding one entry per CDR3 protein. In the table there are 150,000 to 200,000 distinct CDR3 sequences, over 5.5% of which are singletons. Sequences were derived from PBMCs from the stem cell graft donor, sampled from the stem cell graft. These receptors were collected from a human donor who donated a stem cell graft to a child with Wiskott-Aldrich syndrome.

At least ten counts were recorded for this clonotype. V and J are TRBV4-1 and TRBJ2-3, with 9 positions matching TRBD1. Per germline, CDR1 MGHRA and CDR2 YSYEKL. V dropped 2 bases and J dropped 6; count of bases not matched to a gene: 9. CDR3 length: 16 amino acids. The CDR3 bases are TGCGCCAGCAGCCAACCTACAGGGGGCCCGAAGGATACGCAGTATTTT. Encoded protein: CASSQPTGGPKDTQYF.

This clonotype was observed at least ten times. The chain recombines TRBV28 with TRBJ2-2; D call uncertain. Germline CDR1 reads MDHEN; CDR2 reads SYDVKM. CDR3 length: 15 residues. The germline V and J ends were trimmed by 5 bases and 5 bases, with 15 bases remaining between them. The CDR3 sequence is CASSPLEFGTGELFF. The CDR3 DNA sequence: TGTGCCAGCAGTCCTCTAGAGTTTGGAACCGGGGAGCTGTTTTTT.

This clonotype came up many times. The chain has TRBV9 and TRBJ2-1; D is perhaps TRBD2 (5 bases). The germline V gene has CDR1 SGDLS and CDR2 YYNGEE. The V end was cut by 0 bases, the J end by 1 base, with 5 bases between. This CDR3 has 14 residues. The CDR3 DNA follows: TGTGCCAGCAGCGTAGCGGGATCCTACAATGAGCAGTTCTTC. Translation gives CASSVAGSYNEQFF.

This sequence joins TRBV10-3 and TRBJ1-6; D gene ambiguous. The germline V and J ends were trimmed by 7 bases and 5 bases, with 9 bases remaining between them. The CDR3 has 13 residues. Germline V lookup: CDR1 ENHRY, CDR2 SYGVKD. CDR3 nucleotides: TGTGCCATCACGCAGTCCGATAATTCACCCCTCCACTTT. It specifies CAITQSDNSPLHF.

At least ten counts were recorded for this clonotype. The rearrangement joins TRBV5-5 to TRBJ1-5; D is uncertain. The V gene's germline CDR1 is SGHKS and CDR2 YYEKEE (reference sequence). The V gene lost 0 bases and the J gene lost 0 bases, with 7 bases spanning the gap. The CDR3 length is 15 residues. The CDR3 DNA reads as TGTGCCAGCAGCTTGGACGTAGGTAGCAATCAGCCCCAGCATTTT. This codes for CASSLDVGSNQPQHF.

In this sample, this clonotype turned up many times. In nucleotides, the CDR3 is TGCAGTGTTCCAGACAGGGCGAGAGAGACCCAGTACTTC. Translating gives CSVPDRARETQYF. This sequence joins TRBV20-1 and TRBJ2-5, with 7 nucleotides matching TRBD1. The CDR3 runs 13 residues. The V segment lost 7 bases and the J segment 4 bases; nucleotides outside the gene matches: 9. Germline CDR1 DFQATT, CDR2 SNEGSKA (reference sequence).

At least ten counts were recorded for this clonotype. This chain uses TRBV25-1 with TRBJ2-1; D is perhaps TRBD1 (6 bases). The CDR3 has 14 residues. CDR1 and CDR2 (germline): MGHDK, SYGVNS. The V end was cut by 0 bases, the J end by 6 bases, with 9 bases between. This CDR3 reads CASSEYGQTNEQFF. CDR3 coding DNA: TGTGCCAGCAGTGAATATGGACAGACCAATGAGCAGTTCTTC.

The chain recombines TRBV12-5 with TRBJ1-1, with TRBD1 as a possible D gene (6 bases). This CDR3 comprises 16 residues. Germline CDR1 reads LGHNT; CDR2 reads FRNRAP. V was cut by 1 base and J by 1 base, with 13 bases left in between. The CDR3 region has the DNA TGTGCTAGTGGTTTGGGAACCCGGGGGCCGAACACTGAAGCTTTCTTT. Protein: CASGLGTRGPNTEAFF. The full variable domain, completed using reference TRBV12-5 and TRBJ1-1, is DARVTQTPRHKVTEMGQEVTMRCQPILGHNTVFWYRQTMMQGLELLAYFRNRAPLDDSGMPKDRFSAEMPDATLATLKIQPSEPRDSAVYFCASGLGTRGPNTEAFFGQGTRLTVV.

Many counts were recorded for this clonotype. This chain joins TRBV9 and TRBJ2-5, with 12 bases fitting TRBD1. V was pared by 0 bases and J by 5 bases, with 11 bases of the junction left unmatched. The CDR3 length is 18 residues. Germline V gene sequence: CDR1 SGDLS, CDR2 YYNGEE. The CDR3 nucleotides read TGTGCCAGCAGCGTAGGGTTCGCGGGACAGGGGGCAGGGGAGACCCAGTACTTC. Protein sequence: CASSVGFAGQGAGETQYF.

Ten or more counts support this clonotype. The J gene is TRBJ2-7, the V gene TRBV20-1; D is undetermined. The V end was cut by 1 base, the J end by 4 bases, with 8 bases between. Per the germline V gene, CDR1 is DFQATT and CDR2 is SNEGSKA (reference sequence). The CDR3 sequence is 12 residues long. In DNA, the CDR3 is TGCAGTGCTAGAGCGGCCGAATACGAGCAGTACTTC. It is translated as CSARAAEYEQYF.

In its sample, this clonotype was seen many times. The chain links TRBV7-2 to TRBJ1-3, with D uncertain. The CDR3 sequence is 15 residues long. CDR1 is SGHTA and CDR2 is FQGNSA in the germline V gene. Trimming left V 1 base short and J 2 bases short, with 9 bases between. The CDR3 coding sequence is TGTGCCAGCAGCTTAGGTGGTGCGGCTGGAAACACCATATATTTT. Translating it yields CASSLGGAAGNTIYF.

The rearrangement joins TRBV29-1 to TRBJ2-6, with D unclear. V lost 6 bases and J 0 bases, leaving 9 bases between the germline ends. The CDR3 runs to 14 residues. Germline assignment: CDR1 SQVTM and CDR2 ANQGSEA. CDR3 region: CSVHFNSGANVLTF. CDR3 sequence (DNA): TGCAGCGTACATTTCAACTCTGGGGCCAACGTCCTGACTTTC.

This clonotype was found many times. The V gene is TRBV4-1, the J gene TRBJ2-2; 7 positions match TRBD1. The CDR3 is 17 residues long. Trimming removed 3 bases from V and 3 bases from J; junction bases left unmatched: 10. The germline gives CDR1 MGHRA, CDR2 YSYEKL. CDR3: CASSHPPRTGDTGELFF. CDR3 in DNA: TGCGCCAGCAGCCATCCCCCCCGGACAGGTGACACCGGGGAGCTGTTTTTT.

In its sample, this clonotype was seen many times. V gene TRBV24-1 combines with J gene TRBJ2-3; D could derive from TRBD1 or TRBD2 (5 bases each). The CDR3 is made up of 15 amino acids. The germline V and J ends were trimmed by 2 bases and 0 bases, with 8 bases remaining between them. CDR1 is KGHDR and CDR2 is SFDVKD in the germline V gene. CDR3 coding DNA: TGTGCCACCAGTGATTCCGGGGACAGCACAGATACGCAGTATTTT. Protein: CATSDSGDSTDTQYF.

This clonotype was counted many times. The chain uses TRBV12-3 or TRBV12-4 and TRBJ1-5; D is possibly TRBD1 (5 bases). With 3 bases removed from V and 7 bases from J, the gap between germline ends came to 16 bases. The CDR3 extends over 15 amino acids. CDR3 coding DNA: TGTGCCAGCAGTTTGTTGCAGGGTGATGTCCAGCCCCAGCATTTT. Encoded protein: CASSLLQGDVQPQHF.

This chain uses TRBV13 with TRBJ2-1; 14 bases match TRBD2. This CDR3 comprises 17 residues. Looked up from germline, CDR1 is PRHDT and CDR2 is FYEKMQ (reference sequence). Losses at the gene ends were 5 bases for V and 6 bases for J; bases not matched to a gene: 9. The CDR3 region is CASSDWGLAGDINEQFF. CDR3 DNA sequence: TGTGCCAGCAGCGACTGGGGACTAGCGGGAGATATCAATGAGCAGTTCTTC.

This clonotype was seen ten or more times. The chain combines TRBV20-1 with TRBJ2-3; TRBD2 matches at 10 bases. The CDR3 consists of 15 residues. CDR1 is DFQATT and CDR2 is SNEGSKA in the germline V gene (reference sequence). After removal of 1 base from V and 6 bases from J, the junction contained 7 bases not matched to a gene. The CDR3 spells CSARAAGGRFDTQYF. The CDR3 bases are TGCAGTGCTAGAGCAGCGGGAGGGCGGTTTGATACGCAGTATTTT.

This clonotype has ten or more counts. The gene calls are TRBV29-1 and TRBJ1-1; 9 nucleotides line up with TRBD1. Germline trimming cut 6 bases from V and 4 bases from J; bases unmatched to any gene: 15. The CDR3 sequence is 16 residues long. Germline lookup yields CDR1 SQVTM and CDR2 ANQGSEA. CDR3 DNA sequence: TGCAGCGTGGCGGGGACAGGGCACGTCATAACCACTGAAGCTTTCTTT. Amino acids: CSVAGTGHVITTEAFF.

This clonotype was detected only a few times. The chain employs TRBV7-2 and TRBJ2-5; D may be TRBD1 (5 bases). CDR1 and CDR2 from the germline V gene are SGHTA and FQGNSA. Trimming left V 3 bases short and J 1 base short, with 12 bases between. The length of the CDR3 is 15 residues. This chain's CDR3 is CASSFIRAPQETQYF. The CDR3 DNA sequence: TGTGCCAGCAGCTTTATCAGGGCCCCCCAAGAGACCCAGTACTTC.

This clonotype has at least ten counts. The chain combines TRBV3-1 with TRBJ2-1; 9 bases agree with TRBD2. V was pared by 2 bases and J by 4 bases, with 3 bases of the junction left unmatched. Germline V gene data show CDR1 as LGHDT and CDR2 as YNNKEL (reference sequence). This CDR3 spans 15 amino acids. CDR3 nucleotides: TGTGCCAGCAGCCAACTAGCGGGGTATTACAATGAGCAGTTCTTC. This translates into CASSQLAGYYNEQFF.

The chain combines TRBV20-1 with TRBJ2-5; 13 nucleotides align to TRBD2. The CDR3 loop spans 13 amino acids. Looked up from germline, CDR1 is DFQATT and CDR2 is SNEGSKA (reference sequence). J gave up 7 bases and V 5 bases, and 4 bases lay outside the gene matches. This chain's CDR3 is CSALLAGGGTQYF. The CDR3 DNA is TGCAGTGCTCTACTAGCGGGGGGGGGGACCCAGTACTTC.

As for this clonotype: A read error may explain this, as a much larger clone is one base away. This chain uses TRBV5-1 with TRBJ2-5; D gene ambiguous. The germline CDR1 and CDR2 sequences are SGHRS and YFSETQ. The CDR3 runs to 14 residues. CDR3 nucleotide sequence: TGCGCCAGCAGCTTGGGGCTGCCTCAAGAGAGCCAGTACTTC. Residues: CASSLGLPQESQYF. The variable domain in full, with the rest retrieved from reference TRBV5-1 and TRBJ2-5, is KAGVTQTPRYLIKTRGQQVTLSCSPISGHRSVSWYQQTPGQGLQFLFEYFSETQRNKGNFPGRFSGRQFSNSRSEMNVSTLELGDSALYLCASSLGLPQESQYFGPGTRLLVL.

This clonotype was observed many times. The chain combines TRBV5-5 with TRBJ2-5; TRBD1 might be the D (6 bases). CDR1 is SGHKS and CDR2 is YYEKEE in the germline V gene (reference sequence). V lost 4 bases to trimming and J lost 5 bases, with 21 bases between them. CDR3 length: 16 residues. The CDR3 DNA reads as TGTGCCAGCAGCCGTTCGGGATACAGGGTGATTGAGACCCAGTACTTC. This codes for CASSRSGYRVIETQYF.

J is TRBJ2-5 and V is TRBV3-1; 10 nucleotides align to TRBD1. Germline values: CDR1 LGHDT, CDR2 YNNKEL (reference sequence). The V gene end was trimmed by 4 bases and the J gene end by 4 bases; junction bases not matched to a gene: 6. The CDR3 loop spans 15 amino acids. The CDR3: CASSPDRGLRETQYF. CDR3 coding DNA: TGTGCCAGCAGCCCTGACAGGGGGCTAAGAGAGACCCAGTACTTC.

This clonotype has at least ten counts. The chain is built from TRBV29-1 and TRBJ2-1, with D possibly matching TRBD2 (7 bases). CDR3 size: 14 residues. From germline, CDR1 is SQVTM and CDR2 ANQGSEA. V was shortened by 8 bases and J by 4 bases, with 18 bases between the two germline ends. CDR3 nucleotide sequence: TGCAGCTCTTTGAGGGGGGGCCGATACAATGAGCAGTTCTTC. This gives the protein CSSLRGGRYNEQFF.